One and the same sample provided the 9 T cell receptor beta chains below, sequenced in a study of human T cells and chemical hapten exposure. As for time point: patch test 2, 6 weeks after DPC sensitization. Treatment here: therapeutic diphenylcyclopropenone sensitization with weekly scalp DPC. Each CDR3 protein is one row after TCRdb ran MiXCR on the RACE reads. The sample has about 54,000 distinct CDR3 sequences; less than 10% are singletons. The specimen comprised whole blood, sampled in connection with sensitization to the hapten diphenylcyclopropenone (DPC). The receptors here all came from a woman between 50 and 59 years old with alopecia areata. Some clones in this sample may be carry-over from other donors' samples.

This rearrangement joins TRBV6-6 to TRBJ2-3; D might be TRBD1 or TRBD2, each matching 6 bases. Per the germline V gene, CDR1 is MNHNY and CDR2 is SVGAGI (reference sequence). V lost 11 bases, J lost 2 bases, and 8 bases lay in between. This CDR3 spans 11 amino acids. The CDR3 bases are TGTGCCGGGGGGCCCACAGATACGCAGTATTTT. This translates into CAGGPTDTQYF.

This clonotype came up a few times. The chain has TRBV11-2 and TRBJ1-1; TRBD1 is a possible D gene (5 bases). Germline values: CDR1 SGHAT, CDR2 FQNNGV. V lost 1 base to trimming and J lost 1 base, with 10 bases between them. This CDR3 is 15 amino acids long. The CDR3 DNA sequence: TGTGCCAGCAGCTTAGGAACAGGCAAGAACACTGAAGCTTTCTTT. It yields the protein CASSLGTGKNTEAFF.

The DNA for the CDR3 is TGTGCCAGTAGTATGGAGGGGGGAACCCAGTACTTC. As protein: CASSMEGGTQYF. V and J are TRBV19 and TRBJ2-5; possibly TRBD1 or TRBD2 for D (6 bases each). V gave up 3 bases and J gave up 8 bases, with 10 bases separating them. From germline, CDR1 is LNHDA and CDR2 SQIVND (reference sequence). This CDR3 contains 12 residues.

This rearrangement joins TRBV6-5 to TRBJ2-4; tentative D call: TRBD1 (6 bases). Trimming shortened V by 8 bases and J by 2 bases, and 7 bases separated the two germline ends. This CDR3 has 12 residues. In germline, CDR1 is MNHEY, CDR2 SVGAGI. CDR3 DNA sequence: TGTGCCAGCGGACAGTCCAAAAACATTCAGTACTTC. Amino acid sequence: CASGQSKNIQYF.

This clonotype was recorded at least ten times. The J gene is TRBJ2-7, the V gene TRBV11-2; 8 nucleotides match TRBD1. The CDR3 loop spans 15 amino acids. The J segment lost 2 bases and the V segment lost 3 bases, leaving 6 bases of the junction unmatched. Germline V gives CDR1 SGHAT, CDR2 FQNNGV. CDR3 loop: CASSFNGQGTYEQYF. The DNA for the CDR3 is TGTGCCAGCAGCTTCAACGGACAGGGAACCTACGAGCAGTACTTC.

There are a few counts of this clonotype. This chain uses TRBV7-9 with TRBJ2-2; D is unclear. V dropped 7 bases and J dropped 6 bases, with 0 bases sitting between them. CDR1 is SEHNR, CDR2 FQNEAQ, per germline (reference sequence). CDR3 length: 9 residues. Here the CDR3 reads CASTGELFF. The CDR3 region has the DNA TGTGCCAGCACCGGGGAGCTGTTTTTT. The full variable domain, rest sourced from reference TRBV7-9 and TRBJ2-2, is DTGVSQNPRHKITKRGQNVTFRCDPISEHNRLYWYRQTLGQGPEFLTYFQNEAQLEKSRLLSDRFSAERPKGSFSTLEIQRTEQGDSAMYLCASTGELFFGEGSRLTVL.

This clonotype was detected a few times. This chain joins TRBV6-5 and TRBJ1-1; TRBD1 matches 7 bases. CDR3 length equals 12 residues. V was clipped by 2 bases and J by 7 bases; unmatched bases: 1. Germline lookup yields CDR1 MNHEY and CDR2 SVGAGI. The CDR3 loop is CASSYGDSEAFF. The CDR3 region has the DNA TGTGCCAGCAGTTACGGGGACAGTGAAGCTTTCTTT.

In its sample, this clonotype was seen many times. This sequence joins TRBV29-1 and TRBJ1-1; 8 bases line up with TRBD1. Germline lookup yields CDR1 SQVTM and CDR2 ANQGSEA. V lost 4 bases to trimming and J lost 8 bases; unmatched junction nucleotides: 18. The length of the CDR3 is 16 residues. CDR3 DNA sequence: TGCAGCGTTGCGCCGGATAGGACAGGGTCTTTTAGGGAAGCTTTCTTT. This translates into CSVAPDRTGSFREAFF.

This clonotype has at least ten counts. The chain is built from TRBV7-2 and TRBJ2-2; the D gene is possibly TRBD2 (6 bases). In germline, CDR1 is SGHTA, CDR2 FQGNSA. Trimming removed 5 bases from V and 0 bases from J, with 13 bases in between. There are 16 residues in the CDR3. The CDR3 DNA follows: TGTGCCAGCAGCAGCAACGGACTACCGAACACCGGGGAGCTGTTTTTT. Its translation: CASSSNGLPNTGELFF.